These 11 T cell receptor beta chains originate from one sample sequenced in a study of blood T cell repertoires in COVID-19. This table comes from immunoSEQ multiplex PCR, and its TCRdb copy is limited to in-frame clones, with some not included. The repertoire holds about 77,000 clones, 75% to 85% seen once, with under 5.5% in the top ten. Sequencing used peripheral blood. These receptors originate from a woman aged 70-85 years with acute or convalescent COVID-19.

V gene TRBV9 combines with J gene TRBJ2-7; 12 positions agree with TRBD1. The V gene end was trimmed by 4 bases and the J gene end by 7 bases; junction bases not matched to a gene: 9. The germline gives CDR1 SGDLS, CDR2 YYNGEE. This CDR3 is built from 15 residues. CDR3 in DNA: TGTGCCAGCAGCCCGCCGGGACAGGGGGCGCATGAGCAGTACTTC. This gives the protein CASSPPGQGAHEQYF.

The chain recombines TRBV2 with TRBJ1-5, with a possible D match to TRBD1 (6 bases). This CDR3 comprises 13 residues. V lost 3 bases and J lost 11, with 14 bases in between. Germline CDR1 SNHLY, CDR2 FYNNEI. CDR3 loop: CASSEGRGATQHF. In nucleotides, the CDR3 is TGTGCCAGCAGTGAGGGGCGGGGGGCAACCCAGCATTTT.

The chain is built from TRBV7-2 and TRBJ1-2; 7 nucleotides align to TRBD1. This CDR3 is 18 amino acids long. CDR1 and CDR2 (germline): SGHTA, FQGNSA. The junction had 16 bases not matched to a gene; V was cut back by 3 bases and J by 3 bases. The CDR3 is CASSFFMDRMGAYYGYTF. The CDR3 DNA is TGTGCCAGCAGCTTTTTTATGGACAGGATGGGGGCTTACTATGGCTACACCTTC.

V and J are TRBV9 and TRBJ2-2; perhaps TRBD1 as D (6 bases). CDR1 SGDLS and CDR2 YYNGEE come from the germline V gene. V lost 7 bases and J 1 base, leaving 14 bases between the germline ends. The CDR3 runs 15 residues. In DNA, the CDR3 is TGTGCCAGCCGCCCGGGACACAAGAACACCGGGGAGCTGTTTTTT. As protein: CASRPGHKNTGELFF.

This clone was found a few times. For the CDR3, the DNA is TGTGCCAGCAGGCAGACAGGGCACGGTTCACCCCTCCACTTT. This gives the protein CASRQTGHGSPLHF. V is TRBV6-5 and J is TRBJ1-6; 7 positions match TRBD1. V lost 6 bases and J lost 9; bases outside the gene matches: 8. The CDR3 is 14 residues long. The germline CDR1 and CDR2 sequences are MNHEY and SVGAGI.

The genes are TRBV16 and TRBJ2-1; the match to TRBD2 covers 16 bases. Germline CDR1 reads KGHSY; CDR2 reads FQNENV. V shed 3 bases, J shed 4 bases, and the junction held 9 bases outside the gene matches. The CDR3 is 19 amino acids. The CDR3: CASSQAGTSGGAPYNEQFF. For the CDR3, the DNA is TGTGCCAGCAGCCAGGCCGGGACTAGCGGGGGGGCCCCATACAATGAGCAGTTCTTC.

The rearrangement uses TRBV19 and TRBJ1-2, with 7 bases identical to TRBD1. The ends lost 11 bases at V and 1 base at J; junction bases unmatched: 7. Germline values: CDR1 LNHDA, CDR2 SQIVND (reference sequence). The CDR3 has 13 residues. Here the CDR3 reads CAVGGQINYGYTF. The CDR3 DNA reads as TGTGCCGTAGGGGGACAGATTAACTATGGCTACACCTTC.

The genes are TRBV5-6 and TRBJ1-2; 10 positions agree with TRBD1. Germline V lookup: CDR1 SGHDT, CDR2 YYEEEE. The V segment lost 3 bases and the J segment 3 bases; nucleotides outside the gene matches: 5. The CDR3 runs 15 residues. CDR3 DNA: TGTGCCAGCAGCTATCGGGACAGGGGTCACTATGGCTACACCTTC. Amino acid sequence: CASSYRDRGHYGYTF. The variable domain in full, with the rest retrieved from reference TRBV5-6 and TRBJ1-2, is DAGVTQSPTHLIKTRGQQVTLRCSPKSGHDTVSWYQQALGQGPQFIFQYYEEEERQRGNFPDRFSGHQFPNYSSELNVNALLLGDSALYLCASSYRDRGHYGYTFGSGTRLTVV.

The V call is TRBV23-1, the J call TRBJ2-7; D not resolved. TRBV23-1 is placed among ORFs of uncertain function. V was cut by 0 bases and J by 2 bases, with 8 bases left in between. The CDR3 runs 14 residues. Here the CDR3 reads CASSQSPGPYEQYF. CDR3 sequence (DNA): TGCGCCAGCAGTCAATCCCCAGGCCCCTACGAGCAGTACTTC.

V usage is TRBV18 and J usage is TRBJ1-1; 7 bases match TRBD1. The CDR3 covers 15 residues. The V segment lost 1 base and the J segment 1 base; nucleotides outside the gene matches: 3. Germline V gene data show CDR1 as KGHSH and CDR2 as LQKENI. CDR3 in amino acids: CASSPLYRGNTEAFF. For the CDR3, the DNA is TGTGCCAGCTCACCACTTTACAGGGGGAACACTGAAGCTTTCTTT.

The V call is TRBV12-3 or TRBV12-4, the J call TRBJ1-2, with D hard to call. The CDR3 is 13 residues long. Trimming left V 4 bases short and J 7 bases short, with 13 bases between. CDR3 sequence reads: CASSSGAMGGYTF. In DNA form, the CDR3 reads TGTGCCAGCAGTTCGGGAGCTATGGGTGGCTACACCTTC.